The rows below give T cell receptor beta chains drawn from one sample of a study of CD8+ T cells in alopecia areata. Clones were sequenced by immunoSEQ multiplex PCR, and TCRdb holds only the in-frame ones, with some missing. Among around 140,000 clones listed, approximately 49% were seen once. Source: CD8+ T cells sorted from blood, taken at week 0. The receptor source for this set is a human donor with alopecia areata. Both conserved end residues are part of each CDR3. The D gene is left open where the match is weak. Some rows mark clone size as missing; the rest say once, few, many or name a class of expanded clone.

>TRBJ2-5|once|TRBV13|NA
CASSLGGLETQYF
TGTGCCAGCAGCTTAGGAGGGTTGGAGACCCAGTACTTC
>TRBJ1-1|NA|TRBV29-1|TRBD1
CSGQLEGTGFEAFF
TGCAGCGGTCAATTAGAAGGGACAGGTTTTGAAGCTTTCTTT
>TRBJ2-2|few|TRBV14|NA
CASSQEIGAMVTGELFF
TGTGCCAGCAGCCAAGAAATCGGGGCGATGGTTACCGGGGAGCTGTTTTTT
>TRBJ2-3|NA|TRBV29-1|NA
CSANQKGLTTDTQYF
TGCAGCGCCAACCAAAAGGGGCTTACCACAGATACGCAGTATTTT
>TRBJ2-3|NA|TRBV25-1|TRBD1
CATGTDEQYF
TGTGCCACCGGGACAGATGAGCAGTATTTT
>TRBJ2-7|NA|TRBV27|NA
CASSPRSYEQYF
TGTGCCAGCAGTCCCCGCTCCTACGAGCAGTACTTC
>TRBJ2-5|few|TRBV7-9|TRBD1
CASSLEGQGRQETQYF
TGTGCCAGCAGCTTAGAGGGACAGGGGAGACAAGAGACCCAGTACTTC
>TRBJ1-1|NA|TRBV18|NA
CASSPRVLPDEAFF
TGTGCCAGCTCACCACGTGTATTACCGGATGAAGCTTTCTTT
>TRBJ2-7|few|TRBV21-1|NA
CASSLVGVYEQYF
TGTGCCAGCAGCCTTGTGGGAGTCTACGAGCAGTACTTC
>TRBJ1-5|few|TRBV23-1|NA
CASSLEGPKLF
TGCGCCAGCAGTCTCGAGGGACCCAAGTTGTTT
>TRBJ2-3|NA|TRBV16|TRBD2
CASSLLIAGVRDTQYF
TGTGCCAGCAGTCTCCTAATAGCGGGGGTACGAGATACGCAGTATTTT
>TRBJ2-1|NA|TRBV5-1|NA
CASSLVGGSYNEQFF
TGCGCCAGCAGCTTGGTGGGGGGCTCCTACAATGAGCAGTTCTTC
>TRBJ1-6|NA|TRBV30|NA
CAWTTDYNSPLHF
TGTGCCTGGACGACGGACTATAATTCACCCCTCCACTTT
>TRBJ1-5|many|TRBV27|NA
CASRLHQPQHF
TGTGCCAGCAGGCTTCATCAGCCCCAGCATTTT
>TRBJ1-1|NA|TRBV5-1|TRBD1
CASSLESGRGRTEAFF
TGCGCCAGCAGCTTGGAGTCAGGCAGGGGGAGGACTGAAGCTTTCTTT
>TRBJ2-7|few|TRBV14|NA
CASSQGGESDEQYF
TGTGCCAGCAGCCAAGGTGGGGAGAGCGACGAGCAGTACTTC
>TRBJ1-1|NA|TRBV27|NA
CASSWAAGTEAFF
TGTGCCAGCAGTTGGGCCGCGGGGACTGAAGCTTTCTTT
>TRBJ2-7|few|TRBV27|NA
CASSSGTSTYEQYF
TGTGCCAGCAGTTCTGGCACATCCACCTACGAGCAGTACTTC
>TRBJ2-7|few|TRBV23-1|NA
CASSRPWRDSLLYEQYF
TGCGCCAGCAGCAGACCCTGGCGGGACAGCCTACTCTACGAGCAGTACTTC
>TRBJ1-5|NA|TRBV27|NA
CASSLRQSNQPQHF
TGTGCCAGCAGTTTAAGGCAAAGCAATCAGCCCCAGCATTTT
>TRBJ1-2|NA|TRBV13|NA
CASSPGAGVVNYGYTF
TGTGCCAGCAGCCCTGGGGCAGGGGTTGTTAACTATGGCTACACCTTC
>TRBJ2-1|NA|TRBV7-3|NA
CASSLTFYNEQFF
TGTGCCAGCAGCTTAACGTTTTACAATGAGCAGTTCTTC
>TRBJ2-6|few|TRBV30|NA
CAWSPVTIANSGANVLTF
TGTGCCTGGAGCCCCGTCACAATAGCGAACTCTGGGGCCAACGTCCTGACTTTC
>TRBJ1-2|NA|TRBV29-1|NA
CSVVPRENYGYTF
TGCAGCGTTGTCCCCAGGGAGAACTATGGCTACACCTTC
>TRBJ2-7|NA|TRBV5-1|NA
CASSLDGTYEQYF
TGCGCCAGCAGCTTGGATGGGACCTACGAGCAGTACTTC
>TRBJ1-6|NA|TRBV27|NA
CASTGWGRAPLHF
TGTGCCAGCACGGGTTGGGGACGAGCACCCCTCCACTTT
>TRBJ2-3|few|TRBV19|TRBD2
CASSPGTSVTDTQYF
TGTGCCAGTAGTCCCGGGACTAGCGTAACAGATACGCAGTATTTT
>TRBJ1-5|NA|TRBV19|NA
CAPQGGDQPQHF
TGTGCCCCCCAGGGAGGGGATCAGCCCCAGCATTTT
>TRBJ2-1|NA|TRBV27|NA
CASSFRGDEQFF
TGTGCCAGCAGTTTTAGAGGGGATGAGCAGTTCTTC
>TRBJ1-5|few|TRBV29-1|NA
CSVWTDSNQPQHF
TGCAGCGTGTGGACAGATAGCAATCAGCCCCAGCATTTT
>TRBJ2-1|NA|TRBV9|NA
CASSGTSYNEQFF
TGTGCCAGCAGCGGGACATCTTACAATGAGCAGTTCTTC
>TRBJ2-2|NA|TRBV25-1|TRBD1
CATGLGQDTGELFF
TGTGCCACCGGCCTGGGACAGGACACCGGGGAGCTGTTTTTT
>TRBJ2-6|NA|TRBV7-9|NA
CASSLTSGANVLTF
TGTGCCAGCAGCCTCACCTCTGGGGCCAACGTCCTGACTTTC
>TRBJ2-3|NA|TRBV18|NA
CASSPPSSSGTDTQYF
TGTGCCAGCTCACCACCATCCTCATCAGGCACAGATACGCAGTATTTT
>TRBJ1-2|NA|TRBV30|NA
CAWSLTQLNYGYTF
TGTGCCTGGAGTCTCACACAACTTAACTATGGCTACACCTTC
>TRBJ1-4|NA|TRBV27|NA
CASSLMGGNEKLFF
TGTGCCAGCAGTTTAATGGGTGGGAATGAAAAACTGTTTTTT
>TRBJ2-5|once|TRBV27|NA
CASSFSARGQETQYF
TGTGCCAGCAGTTTCTCGGCCAGGGGACAAGAGACCCAGTACTTC
>TRBJ1-6|once|TRBV27|NA
CASSPRDGQRSPLHF
TGTGCCAGCAGTCCGAGGGACGGCCAACGATCACCCCTCCACTTT
>TRBJ1-1|once|TRBV4-2|NA
CASSQDGQGEAFF
TGTGCCAGCAGCCAAGATGGGCAGGGTGAAGCTTTCTTT
>TRBJ1-2|NA|TRBV4-1|TRBD1
CASSQQQGFYGYTF
TGCGCCAGCAGCCAACAACAGGGGTTCTATGGCTACACCTTC
>TRBJ2-5|NA|TRBV15|TRBD2
CATSIAGGQETQYF
TGTGCCACCAGCATAGCGGGGGGCCAAGAGACCCAGTACTTC
>TRBJ1-1|NA|TRBV30|NA
CAWSTDKNTEAFF
TGTGCCTGGAGTACGGATAAGAACACTGAAGCTTTCTTT